This is a list of T cell receptor beta chains from one sample in a study of blood T cell repertoires in COVID-19. Assay used: immunoSEQ multiplex PCR; TCRdb lists only in-frame clones, some missing. The table records approximately 390,000 clones, 90% of them present only once. What was sequenced was peripheral blood. All receptors come from a man younger than 35 with active or convalescent COVID-19. The CDR3 runs from the conserved cysteine through the conserved F or W. A D gene is named only where the DNA matches it firmly. Clone size is not always given. Where it is, it says once, few, many or a class for expanded clones.

D gene: .; J gene: TRBJ1-1; clone size: .; V gene: TRBV7-9; CDR3 DNA: TGTGCCAGCAGCTCACCCGGTCGTGACACTGAAGCTTTCTTT; CDR3 protein: CASSSPGRDTEAFF
D gene: .; J gene: TRBJ2-3; clone size: .; V gene: TRBV20-1; CDR3 DNA: TGCAGTGCTAGCCTTTCAGATACGCAGTATTTT; CDR3 protein: CSASLSDTQYF
D gene: TRBD2; J gene: TRBJ2-1; clone size: .; V gene: TRBV2; CDR3 DNA: TGTGCCAGCAGTGACCCGGGACTAGCGGGGACGAGGGGTGAGCAGTTCTTC; CDR3 protein: CASSDPGLAGTRGEQFF
D gene: .; J gene: TRBJ2-7; clone size: .; V gene: TRBV28; CDR3 DNA: TGTGCCAGCAGTTTTGGCGGGCGGCAGTACTTC; CDR3 protein: CASSFGGRQYF
D gene: TRBD1; J gene: TRBJ2-7; clone size: .; V gene: TRBV6-5; CDR3 DNA: TGTGCCAGCAGCCGGGGACAGATGGGTTCGGAGCAGTACTTC; CDR3 protein: CASSRGQMGSEQYF
D gene: .; J gene: TRBJ2-2; clone size: once; V gene: TRBV5-1; CDR3 DNA: TGCGCCAGCAGCTTGGGGACGGGGGCGAACACCGGGGAGCTGTTTTTT; CDR3 protein: CASSLGTGANTGELFF
D gene: .; J gene: TRBJ2-7; clone size: .; V gene: TRBV27; CDR3 DNA: TGTGCCAGCAGTGCACTTGGAGGGTTATCCTACGAGCAGTACTTC; CDR3 protein: CASSALGGLSYEQYF
D gene: .; J gene: TRBJ2-7; clone size: .; V gene: TRBV18; CDR3 DNA: TGTGCCAGCTCACCGAACAGGGACTACGAGCAGTACTTC; CDR3 protein: CASSPNRDYEQYF
D gene: .; J gene: TRBJ1-2; clone size: .; V gene: TRBV7-9; CDR3 DNA: TGTGCCAGCAGCTTAGTATCCACTCTGAGTGGCTACACCTTC; CDR3 protein: CASSLVSTLSGYTF
D gene: TRBD1; J gene: TRBJ2-3; clone size: .; V gene: TRBV4-3; CDR3 DNA: TGCGCCAGCAGCCAAATGCCGGGACAGGGGGGCACAGATACGCAGTATTTT; CDR3 protein: CASSQMPGQGGTDTQYF
D gene: TRBD1; J gene: TRBJ1-4; clone size: .; V gene: TRBV5-1; CDR3 DNA: TGCGCCAGCAGCCCGGACAGGGTGGCTGAAAAACTGTTTTTT; CDR3 protein: CASSPDRVAEKLFF
D gene: TRBD2; J gene: TRBJ2-5; clone size: .; V gene: TRBV6-1; CDR3 DNA: TGTGCCAGCAGTGAAGCGCTTGGACTAGCGGGAGAGACCCAGTACTTC; CDR3 protein: CASSEALGLAGETQYF
D gene: TRBD2; J gene: TRBJ2-3; clone size: .; V gene: TRBV7-3; CDR3 DNA: TGTGCCAGCAGCAGGACTAGCGGTACACGGGGCACAGATACGCAGTATTTT; CDR3 protein: CASSRTSGTRGTDTQYF
D gene: .; J gene: TRBJ1-2; clone size: .; V gene: TRBV6-5; CDR3 DNA: TGTGCCAGCAGCCAAGGACAGTTTGCCTACACCTTC; CDR3 protein: CASSQGQFAYTF